This T cell receptor beta chain comes out of a study of shared clonotypes between healthy human individuals (TCRdb year 2020). A note on the overall study: The cohort comprised two women and a few men aged 18 to 49 years. Leukapheresis yielded between about 0.85 and 10 billion PBMCs per donor. For each donor, CD4 naive and CD4 memory were each run on three plates, CD8 naive on two plates, and CD8 memory on one plate. Libraries were prepared and TCR repertoires were sequenced by different laboratories using diverse techniques, in order to increase sequencing depth and limit assay-specific biases. The study deeply sequenced blood TCR repertoires of several healthy adults to estimate repertoire size and the extent of clonotype sharing between individuals. Broad study findings and their caveats: Higher generation probabilities were observed for clonotypes shared by all four sorted-subset donors than for non-shared clonotypes. Sampling was restricted to blood, and TCR repertoires in tissue are likely to differ from TCR repertoires in blood. Naive subsets generally had larger estimated clonotype richness than memory subsets. Because the study included a small number of donors, the genetic and exposure-history diversity represented was limited. Even with the large sequencing depth, rarefaction of the sorted-subset datasets indicated that sequencing was incomplete. When four donors were compared, the shared fraction of clonotypes was approximately 5% for naive CD4, about 4% for naive CD8, about 2.5% for memory CD4, and roughly 0.43% for memory CD8. Pairwise subsampling indicated that sequencing depth was expected to affect the degree of clonotype sharing among donors.

Regarding this clone: The clone's antigen remains unknown. Base qualities are missing; no much larger clone stands one base away.

Using the deep immunoSEQ assay, multiplex PCR amplified TCR CDR3 regions from genomic DNA. Extracted genomic DNA from each cell subset was distributed evenly across all wells of several immunoSEQ 96-well plates, and each plate was treated as a replicate. For sorted subsets, 200 to 250 ng of genomic DNA, equivalent to some 33,000 T cell genomes, went into each replicate PCR. The purified libraries were quantified using a Qubit 3.0 fluorometer, sized with a Bioanalyzer 2100, and then quantified again using the KAPA Library Quantification kit. Every immunoSEQ 96-well plate was sequenced on a separate single-read 150-cycle Illumina NextSeq 550 flow cell. The source study handled its data this way. Because the immunoSEQ output included only junctional sequences and no quality scores, the filtering could not be the same as the filtering used for full-length reads. To assign V/J genes and CDR3, sequences were annotated against IMGT germline references using PyIR, a Python wrapper for IgBLAST v1.9. Reads were filtered out if the reads had weak V/J assignments (E-value above 1e-6), no CDR3, stop codons, out-of-frame junctions, or ambiguous translated residues. V3J clonotypes were defined as sequences sharing the same inferred V gene, J gene, and CDR3 amino acid sequence. The percentage overlap between two repertoires was calculated by dividing the number of shared unique clonotypes by the size of the smaller repertoire. Three approaches were used to assess repertoire richness: RTK rarefaction, the Chao1 estimator, and Recon v2.1 estimates of unobserved clonotypes. For all TCRbeta clonotypes obtained by the gDNA method from several donors, generation probabilities were computed with OLGA. The table comes from immuneACCESS by way of TCRdb, which keeps in-frame sequences with V and J called. Part of the clones is missing from these tables; in studies checked, under half for an unresolved V gene and the rest for unknown reasons. The D gene and trimming were derived from the DNA, and the V and J assignments and clone size from that table. This sample holds around 640,000 clones; 96% were observed only once. 0.095% to 0.13% of the sample belongs to the ten largest clones.

CD8 naive samples were CD45RO-negative cells positively selected for CCR7, giving a CD45RA+CCR7+ population that excluded TemRA cells. Donors were healthy HIV-negative adults with no recently reported acute infections or vaccinations. Every donor was a Caucasian adult residing in Nashville, Tennessee, USA. After blood collection by leukapheresis, PBMCs were isolated using Ficoll-Histopaque density gradient centrifugation and then cryopreserved in the vapor phase of liquid nitrogen. Analytical flow cytometry was used to check the purity and quantity of each magnetically sorted T cell population. From each sorted fraction, genomic DNA was isolated and quantified by UV absorbance on a Nanodrop 2000c. A distance of 7 bases separates the germline ends of V and J, which lose 2 bases and 6 bases respectively. CDR1 and CDR2, per the germline V gene, are MNHEY and SVGAGI. The CDR3 holds 13 amino acids from the cysteine to the phenylalanine. The DNA shown is the 39-base CDR3, in frame from base 1.

What was sequenced was naive CD8+ T cells sorted from blood. The sample's cell subset or site label, decoded: CD45RA+CCR7+. This receptor was obtained from a woman in her 30s in good health. Rearrangement joined TRBV6-5 to TRBJ2-2; the D gene remains uncertain. The nucleotide sequence reads as follows: TGTGCCAGCAGTTACGTGACTGCCGGGGAGCTGTTTTTT. Its protein reads: CASSYVTAGELFF.